One and the same sample provided the 13 T cell receptor beta chains below, sequenced in a study of T-cell reconstitution after alpha-beta-depleted transplantation in children. Molecular barcoding with unique molecular identifiers was used for the TCRbeta library. TCRdb processed the PCR reads anew with MiXCR; each CDR3 protein has one entry. The data show fewer than 700,000 distinct CDR3 sequences, about an eighth seen once. This specimen consisted of PBMCs, mostly from graft donor cells, obtained 360 days after TCRalphabeta/CD19-depleted stem cell transplant. These receptors were collected from a male patient aged 10 to 17 who had a stem cell transplant for acute myeloid leukemia, so the T cells may come from the graft donor.

This clonotype was seen a handful of times. The V and J genes are TRBV4-3 and TRBJ2-5; 7 bases map to TRBD1. Germline V gives CDR1 LGHNA, CDR2 YSLEER. V gave up 0 bases and J gave up 2 bases; unmatched junction bases: 3. CDR3 length: 15 amino acids. CDR3 coding DNA: TGCGCCAGCAGCCAAGATATGGGACAGCAAGAGACCCAGTACTTC. It encodes CASSQDMGQQETQYF.

V is TRBV4-2 and J is TRBJ1-3; 7 positions agree with TRBD1. J gave up 6 bases and V 0 bases, and 5 bases lay outside the gene matches. There are 15 residues in the CDR3. Germline loops: CDR1 LGHNA, CDR2 YNFKEQ. The CDR3 spells CASSQDGQVENTIYF. The CDR3, as DNA: TGTGCCAGCAGCCAAGACGGACAGGTTGAAAACACCATATATTTT.

This clonotype was detected a few times. V gene TRBV11-2 combines with J gene TRBJ1-2; 12 nucleotides match TRBD1. Germline V gene sequence: CDR1 SGHAT, CDR2 FQNNGV. V lost 5 bases to trimming and J lost 4 bases; unmatched junction nucleotides: 2. The CDR3 runs 14 residues. The CDR3 reads CASSPGQGAYGYTF. For the CDR3, the DNA is TGTGCCAGCAGCCCGGGACAGGGGGCCTATGGCTACACCTTC.

The gene calls are TRBV7-6 and TRBJ2-5; 16 bases match TRBD2. The CDR3 has 18 amino acids. Trimming removed 0 bases from V and 2 bases from J; junction bases left unmatched: 3. Germline CDR1 is SGHVS and CDR2 is FNYEAQ. CDR3: CASSLATGLAGGQETQYF. CDR3 bases: TGTGCCAGCAGCTTAGCAACGGGACTAGCGGGAGGGCAAGAGACCCAGTACTTC. Full variable domain (remainder filled in from reference TRBV7-6 and TRBJ2-5): GAGVSQSPRYKVTKRGQDVALRCDPISGHVSLYWYRQALGQGPEFLTYFNYEAQQDKSGLPNDRFSAERPEGSISTLTIQRTEQRDSAMYRCASSLATGLAGGQETQYFGPGTRLLVL.

There are a few counts of this clonotype. The chain employs TRBV14 and TRBJ2-5; no reliable D call. The CDR3 sequence is 14 residues long. CDR1 is SGHDN, CDR2 FVKESK, per germline. V lost 1 base to trimming and J lost 5 bases, with 11 bases between them. CDR3 sequence (DNA): TGTGCCAGCAGCCAAGCGATGGATGGGGAGACCCAGTACTTC. It codes for CASSQAMDGETQYF.

The sample holds a few counts of this clonotype. For the CDR3, the DNA is TGCAGTGCTAGCCACATGGGGCAAGAGACCCAGTACTTC. Protein: CSASHMGQETQYF. The chain combines TRBV20-1 with TRBJ2-5; D is uncertain. The CDR3 has 13 residues. V lost 3 bases, J lost 2 bases, and 10 bases lay in between. CDR1 is DFQATT and CDR2 is SNEGSKA in the germline V gene (reference sequence).

This clonotype appeared many times. The chain recombines TRBV28 with TRBJ2-7; D ambiguous. Germline CDR1 reads MDHEN; CDR2 reads SYDVKM. CDR3 length: 14 amino acids. The V end was cut by 2 bases, the J end by 3 bases, with 11 bases between. The CDR3 sequence is CASSLGPTHYEQYF. CDR3 coding DNA: TGTGCCAGCAGTTTAGGGCCTACCCACTACGAGCAGTACTTC.

The chain employs TRBV7-9 and TRBJ2-7; no firm D call. Germline loops: CDR1 SEHNR, CDR2 FQNEAQ (reference sequence). The CDR3 is made up of 15 amino acids. Trimming shortened V by 6 bases and J by 3 bases, and 18 bases separated the two germline ends. In DNA, the CDR3 is TGTGCCAGCAGTCAGGCGTCTTGGGGTTTCTACGAGCAGTACTTC. Amino acids: CASSQASWGFYEQYF.

In its sample, this clonotype was seen many times. V is TRBV29-1 and J is TRBJ2-1, with D possibly being TRBD1 or TRBD2 (5 bases each). V was clipped by 6 bases and J by 10 bases, with 25 bases between them. Per germline, CDR1 SQVTM and CDR2 ANQGSEA. The CDR3 loop spans 15 amino acids. This chain's CDR3 is CSVQINSIGGGEQFF. The CDR3 region has the DNA TGCAGCGTCCAAATTAACTCCATTGGGGGTGGAGAGCAGTTCTTC.

The CDR3 sequence is CASRRLRDGYTF. In nucleotides, the CDR3 is TGTGCCAGCAGACGTCTTAGGGATGGCTACACCTTC. V usage is TRBV28 and J usage is TRBJ1-2; D is uncertain. V gave up 6 bases and J gave up 6 bases, with 11 bases separating them. This CDR3 comprises 12 residues. Germline CDR1 and CDR2: MDHEN and SYDVKM.

The chain couples TRBV24-1 to TRBJ2-1; a possible D gene is TRBD2 (5 bases). The germline gives CDR1 KGHDR, CDR2 SFDVKD. Deletions cut 3 bases from V and 3 bases from J, with 26 bases between. The CDR3 extends over 20 amino acids. CDR3 sequence (DNA): TGTGCCACCAGTGATGGACCCCCACCCAAGCACCGGGGTGTCTACAATGAGCAGTTCTTC. Encoded protein: CATSDGPPPKHRGVYNEQFF.

This clonotype was seen more than once but under ten times. V is TRBV6-2 or TRBV6-3 and J is TRBJ1-5, with TRBD1 identical over 7 bases. In germline, CDR1 is MNHEY, CDR2 SVGEGT. CDR3 length: 16 amino acids. The trim removed 6 bases at V and 7 bases at J, leaving 15 bases unmatched. The CDR3 sequence is CASRKWGDRDGQPQHF. The CDR3 DNA reads as TGTGCCAGCAGAAAGTGGGGTGACAGGGATGGGCAGCCCCAGCATTTT.

The chain recombines TRBV28 with TRBJ2-4; 13 bases fit TRBD2. There are 16 residues in the CDR3. Losses at the gene ends were 3 bases for V and 16 bases for J; bases not matched to a gene: 15. Germline assignment: CDR1 MDHEN and CDR2 SYDVKM. CDR3 DNA: TGTGCCAGCAGTTTCGGACTAGCGGGAGTTCCCCCCTATGATTACTTC. Protein product: CASSFGLAGVPPYDYF.